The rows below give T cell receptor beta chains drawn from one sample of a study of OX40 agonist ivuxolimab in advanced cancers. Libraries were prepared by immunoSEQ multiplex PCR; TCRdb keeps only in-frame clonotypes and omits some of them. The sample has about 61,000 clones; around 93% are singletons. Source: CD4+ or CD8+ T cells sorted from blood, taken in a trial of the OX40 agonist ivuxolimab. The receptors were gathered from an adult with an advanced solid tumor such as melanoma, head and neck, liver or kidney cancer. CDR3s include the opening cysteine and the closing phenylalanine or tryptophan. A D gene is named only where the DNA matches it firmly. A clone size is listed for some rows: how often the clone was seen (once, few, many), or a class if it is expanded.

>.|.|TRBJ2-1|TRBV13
CASSSTSGSSYNEQFF
TGTGCCAGCAGCTCGACAAGCGGTAGCTCCTACAATGAGCAGTTCTTC
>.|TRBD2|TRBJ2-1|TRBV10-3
CAISERGGLNEQFF
TGTGCCATCAGTGAGCGGGGGGGCCTAAATGAGCAGTTCTTC
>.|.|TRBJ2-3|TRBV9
CASSVKMSSTDTQYF
TGTGCCAGCAGCGTAAAGATGTCTTCCACAGATACGCAGTATTTT
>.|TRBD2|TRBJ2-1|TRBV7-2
CASSSGLPGLLYEQFF
TGTGCCAGCAGCTCGGGACTACCCGGTTTACTCTATGAGCAGTTCTTC
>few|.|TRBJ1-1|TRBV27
CASSANQGGGNTEAFF
TGTGCCAGCAGTGCCAATCAAGGGGGTGGGAACACTGAAGCTTTCTTT
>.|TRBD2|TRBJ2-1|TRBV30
CAWNGEGGPWNEQFF
TGTGCCTGGAATGGTGAGGGAGGGCCTTGGAATGAGCAGTTCTTC
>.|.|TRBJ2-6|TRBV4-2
CASSQRLSGANVLTF
TGTGCCAGCAGCCAACGACTCTCTGGGGCCAACGTCCTGACTTTC
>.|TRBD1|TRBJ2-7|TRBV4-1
CASSPDRGINEQYF
TGCGCCAGCAGCCCGGACAGGGGGATCAACGAGCAGTACTTC
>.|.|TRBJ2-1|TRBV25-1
CASSGIWERNEQFF
TGTGCCAGCAGTGGAATATGGGAGAGGAATGAGCAGTTCTTC
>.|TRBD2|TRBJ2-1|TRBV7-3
CASSLGLGLGREQFF
TGTGCCAGCAGCTTAGGGTTGGGACTAGGTCGTGAGCAGTTCTTC
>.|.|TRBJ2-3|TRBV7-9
CASSSSSTDTQYF
TGTGCCAGCAGCTCCTCTAGCACAGATACGCAGTATTTT
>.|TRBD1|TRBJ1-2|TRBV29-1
CSVPREGATLYGYTF
TGCAGCGTTCCAAGGGAGGGGGCCACTCTCTATGGCTACACCTTC
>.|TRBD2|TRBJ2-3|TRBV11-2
CASSWGGDTQYF
TGTGCCAGCAGTTGGGGGGGAGATACGCAGTATTTT